This T cell receptor (beta chain) comes out of a study of T-cell reconstitution after alpha-beta-depleted transplantation in children. Per the germline V gene, CDR1 is SQVTM and CDR2 is ANQGSEA. J was trimmed by 8 bases and V by 7 bases; bases with no gene match: 14. There are 14 residues in the CDR3. Study-wide results and caveats: Day-60 TCRbeta diversity that was high in some patients was derived from surviving recipient T cells and thymic progenitors. A year had passed since transplant, and T-cell counts and diversity by then came mostly from newly produced T cells. About two months after transplant, alpha-beta T cells reportedly came from several hundred expanded graft clones.

Preparing the TCRbeta library involved the use of unique molecular identifiers. MiXCR was run by TCRdb on the PCR reads, yielding one entry per CDR3 protein. This sample has 700,000 to 950,000 distinct CDR3 sequences; roughly 15% occur once, and the top ten carry 5%. Turning to this clonotype: Its specificity is not known.

The J gene is TRBJ1-2, the V gene TRBV29-1; 9 positions agree with TRBD1. The sequence was collected from a male patient under 18 who had a stem cell transplant for acute lymphoblastic leukemia, so the T cells may come from the graft donor. The material sequenced was PBMCs, mostly from graft donor cells, taken 360 days after TCRalphabeta/CD19-depleted stem cell transplant. The CDR3 loop is CSAVVQTGGLGYTF. DNA of the CDR3: TGCAGCGCCGTAGTCCAGACAGGGGGTTTAGGCTACACCTTC.